This entry lists 21 T cell receptor beta chains sequenced from one sample in a study of blood T cell repertoires in COVID-19. Method: immunoSEQ multiplex PCR; TCRdb's copy keeps in-frame clones and lacks some. The sample yields about 220,000 clones, under 90% seen once. Sequencing input: PBMCs or T cells enriched from blood (not recorded which). Every receptor here comes from a woman between 55 and 75 years old who had recovered from COVID-19.

This clone was observed a handful of times. The chain is built from TRBV28 and TRBJ1-2, with D unresolved. Trimming removed 5 bases from V and 2 bases from J, with 9 bases in between. CDR1 is MDHEN and CDR2 is SYDVKM in the germline V gene. This CDR3 contains 13 residues. CDR3 in amino acids: CASSPGSNYGYTF. DNA of the CDR3: TGTGCCAGCAGTCCAGGATCCAACTATGGCTACACCTTC.

The chain joins TRBV9 to TRBJ1-3, with 9 bases identical to TRBD1. Trimming took 0 bases from V and 0 from J; bases not matched to a gene: 4. CDR1 is SGDLS and CDR2 is YYNGEE in the germline V gene. The CDR3 consists of 17 residues. The CDR3 region is CASSVGTGGNSGNTIYF. The DNA for the CDR3 is TGTGCCAGCAGCGTAGGAACAGGGGGCAACTCTGGAAACACCATATATTTT. Full variable domain (missing parts from reference TRBV9 and TRBJ1-3): DSGVTQTPKHLITATGQRVTLRCSPRSGDLSVYWYQQSLDQGLQFLIQYYNGEERAKGNILERFSAQQFPDLHSELNLSSLELGDSALYFCASSVGTGGNSGNTIYFGEGSWLTVV.

This chain links TRBV5-5 with TRBJ1-2; D not resolved. Trimming removed 4 bases at V and 4 bases at J, with 14 bases between. The germline gives CDR1 SGHKS, CDR2 YYEKEE (reference sequence). CDR3 length: 14 amino acids. The CDR3 loop reads CASSLERVGYGYTF. The CDR3 region has the DNA TGTGCCAGCAGCCTTGAACGGGTCGGCTATGGCTACACCTTC.

Only a few counts were recorded for this clone. The rearrangement uses TRBV6-5 and TRBJ1-3, with D uncertain. V lost 6 bases to trimming and J lost 1 base, with 10 bases between them. CDR3 size: 14 residues. CDR1 is MNHEY and CDR2 is SVGAGI in the germline V gene. The CDR3 DNA is TGTGCCAGCAGACCCTCTAAGTCTGGAAACACCATATATTTT. Its translation: CASRPSKSGNTIYF.

V usage is TRBV6-5 and J usage is TRBJ1-1, with 7 bases fitting TRBD1. The length of the CDR3 is 15 residues. The germline V gene has CDR1 MNHEY and CDR2 SVGAGI. The J segment lost 1 base and the V segment lost 6 bases, leaving 8 bases of the junction unmatched. CDR3 DNA sequence: TGTGCCAGCAGATCAACGGGACAGAGGAACACTGAAGCTTTCTTT. This sequence encodes CASRSTGQRNTEAFF.

The rearrangement uses TRBV18 and TRBJ1-5; TRBD1 might be the D (5 bases). V lost 3 bases and J 4 bases, leaving 10 bases between the germline ends. This CDR3 has 14 amino acids. Germline-derived CDR1 and CDR2 are KGHSH and LQKENI. For the CDR3, the DNA is TGTGCCAGCTCACCGACAGAATCAAATCAGCCCCAGCATTTT. Translated: CASSPTESNQPQHF.

The V call is TRBV10-3, the J call TRBJ2-7; a possible D gene is TRBD2 (5 bases). V lost 10 bases and J lost 3, with 19 bases in between. The CDR3 runs to 14 residues. Germline assignment: CDR1 ENHRY and CDR2 SYGVKD. The CDR3 bases are TGTGCCACGGCAGAGGACGGGGTGGACTACGAGCAGTACTTC. Encoded protein: CATAEDGVDYEQYF.

The rearrangement links TRBV6-5 to TRBJ1-6, with TRBD1 identical over 7 bases. Germline loops: CDR1 MNHEY, CDR2 SVGAGI. J was trimmed by 9 bases and V by 2 bases; bases with no gene match: 10. The CDR3 is 16 amino acids. The DNA of the CDR3 is TGTGCCAGCAGTTACACTCCAAGACAGGGTCGTTCACCCCTCCACTTT. Translated: CASSYTPRQGRSPLHF.

The chain links TRBV9 to TRBJ1-2; the match to TRBD1 covers 8 bases. The germline CDR1 and CDR2 sequences are SGDLS and YYNGEE. The ends lost 1 base at V and 5 bases at J; junction bases unmatched: 7. The length of the CDR3 is 15 residues. CDR3: CASSVSGGLGYGYTF. CDR3 nucleotide sequence: TGTGCCAGCAGCGTATCAGGGGGCTTAGGGTATGGCTACACCTTC.

The gene calls are TRBV11-2 and TRBJ1-6; 10 bases agree with TRBD1. Looked up from germline, CDR1 is SGHAT and CDR2 is FQNNGV. The CDR3 is 17 amino acids. Germline trimming cut 7 bases from V and 7 bases from J; bases unmatched to any gene: 13. CDR3 coding DNA: TGTGCCAGCACCCTATGGGGACCGGGACAGGGGAATTCACCCCTCCACTTT. Protein: CASTLWGPGQGNSPLHF. The full variable domain, in which reference TRBV11-2 and TRBJ1-6 provide the parts outside the CDR3, is EAGVAQSPRYKIIEKRQSVAFWCNPISGHATLYWYQQILGQGPKLLIQFQNNGVVDDSQLPKDRFSAERLKGVDSTLKIQPAKLEDSAVYLCASTLWGPGQGNSPLHFGNGTRLTVT.

This sequence joins TRBV6-5 and TRBJ1-1; unclear D gene. CDR3 length: 14 amino acids. Germline CDR1 and CDR2: MNHEY and SVGAGI. V was clipped by 4 bases and J by 0 bases, with 9 bases between them. The CDR3 reads CASSFKAMNTEAFF. The DNA of the CDR3 is TGTGCCAGCAGTTTCAAAGCGATGAACACTGAAGCTTTCTTT.

This sequence joins TRBV2 and TRBJ1-6; D is undetermined. The CDR3 is made up of 12 amino acids. The germline V and J ends were trimmed by 4 bases and 7 bases, with 5 bases remaining between them. The germline CDR1 and CDR2 sequences are SNHLY and FYNNEI. CDR3 protein: CASSGENSPLHF. CDR3 nucleotide sequence: TGTGCCAGCAGTGGGGAGAATTCACCCCTCCACTTT. Filled out from reference TRBV2 and TRBJ1-6, the complete variable domain reads EPEVTQTPSHQVTQMGQEVILRCVPISNHLYFYWYRQILGQKVEFLVSFYNNEISEKSEIFDDQFSVERPDGSNFTLKIRSTKLEDSAMYFCASSGENSPLHFGNGTRLTVT.

The V and J genes are TRBV25-1 and TRBJ2-1; D might be TRBD1 (6 bases). CDR1 is MGHDK, CDR2 SYGVNS, per germline. The CDR3 spans 14 residues. V shed 6 bases and J shed 5 bases, with 14 bases lying between them. The CDR3 DNA reads as TGTGCCAGCAGAAGGTCGTCAGGGGACAATGAGCAGTTCTTC. This encodes CASRRSSGDNEQFF.

This clone was seen only a few times. V and J are TRBV3-1 (or the pseudogene TRBV3-2) and TRBJ2-2; 9 bases line up with TRBD1. CDR3 length: 15 amino acids. Germline loops: CDR1 LGHDT, CDR2 YNNKEL (reference sequence). The V and J ends lost 0 bases and 8 bases, in that order; junction bases with no gene match: 4. This CDR3 reads CASSQEDRGSGELFF. The CDR3 DNA reads as TGTGCCAGCAGCCAAGAGGACAGGGGATCGGGGGAGCTGTTTTTT.

V is TRBV7-2 and J is TRBJ1-2, with 12 bases that match TRBD1. Looked up from germline, CDR1 is SGHTA and CDR2 is FQGNSA. Trimming cost V 3 bases and J 6 bases; bases outside gene matches: 8. This CDR3 region has 16 residues. The CDR3 DNA sequence: TGTGCCAGCAGCTTCCCGGGACAGGGGGCAAGAGATGGCTACACCTTC. Translated: CASSFPGQGARDGYTF.

This clone was seen more than once but under ten times. This chain links TRBV19 with TRBJ1-1; D is undetermined. V lost 3 bases, J lost 1 base, and 12 bases lay in between. Per germline, CDR1 LNHDA and CDR2 SQIVND (reference sequence). The CDR3 has 15 residues. This chain's CDR3 is CASSMIGRGNTEAFF. CDR3 DNA sequence: TGTGCCAGTAGTATGATTGGGCGGGGGAACACTGAAGCTTTCTTT.

This chain joins TRBV7-9 and TRBJ1-3, with D possibly matching TRBD1 (5 bases). CDR3 length: 13 amino acids. The V gene lost 4 bases and the J gene lost 6 bases, with 10 bases spanning the gap. CDR1 is SEHNR, CDR2 FQNEAQ, per germline (reference sequence). The CDR3 region is CASSSRTLNTIYF. CDR3 DNA: TGTGCCAGCAGCTCCCGGACACTAAACACCATATATTTT.

The V call is TRBV21-1, the J call TRBJ2-7; the DNA was not compared with TRBD2, the D call given in the table. TRBV21-1 is assigned pseudogene status. CDR3 length: 16 residues. CDR3 DNA: TGTGCCAGCAGCCCTCAAAGGGAGGGATCCCTCTACGAGCAGTACTTC. It yields the protein CASSPQREGSLYEQYF.

The chain recombines TRBV5-1 with TRBJ1-1, with TRBD1 identical over 7 bases. The V segment lost 7 bases and the J segment 1 base; nucleotides outside the gene matches: 1. From germline, CDR1 is SGHRS and CDR2 YFSETQ. The CDR3 sequence is 12 residues long. CDR3 coding DNA: TGCGCCAGCCGGACAGGGAACACTGAAGCTTTCTTT. It is translated as CASRTGNTEAFF.

The genes are TRBV29-1 and TRBJ1-1; D is undetermined. V dropped 7 bases and J dropped 1 base, with 7 bases sitting between them. The CDR3 length is 11 residues. The germline V gene has CDR1 SQVTM and CDR2 ANQGSEA. DNA for the CDR3: TGCAGCGGAACAACGAACACTGAAGCTTTCTTT. Translating gives CSGTTNTEAFF.

The chain is built from TRBV9 and TRBJ2-3, with D possibly being TRBD1 (5 bases). The CDR3 spans 14 residues. The germline CDR1 and CDR2 sequences are SGDLS and YYNGEE. Between the trimmed V and J ends, which lost 3 bases and 2 bases, there was a span of 10 bases. The CDR3 sequence: CASSAWGSTDTQYF. CDR3 DNA sequence: TGTGCCAGCAGCGCTTGGGGCTCCACAGATACGCAGTATTTT.